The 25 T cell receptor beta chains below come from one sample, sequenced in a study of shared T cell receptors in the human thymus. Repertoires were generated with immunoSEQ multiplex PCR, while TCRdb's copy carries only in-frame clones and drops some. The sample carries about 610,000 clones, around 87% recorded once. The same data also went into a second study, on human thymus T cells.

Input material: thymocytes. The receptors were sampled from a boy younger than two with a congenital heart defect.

The chain's CDR3 is CASSSRGQGATSGTQYF. CDR3 in DNA: TGTGCCAGCAGCTCCAGAGGGCAGGGGGCTACCTCGGGTACGCAGTATTTT. The V call is TRBV7-9, the J call TRBJ2-3; 8 bases fit TRBD1. This CDR3 comprises 17 residues. The germline CDR1 and CDR2 sequences are SEHNR and FQNEAQ (reference sequence). V lost 4 bases to trimming and J lost 8 bases; unmatched junction nucleotides: 17.

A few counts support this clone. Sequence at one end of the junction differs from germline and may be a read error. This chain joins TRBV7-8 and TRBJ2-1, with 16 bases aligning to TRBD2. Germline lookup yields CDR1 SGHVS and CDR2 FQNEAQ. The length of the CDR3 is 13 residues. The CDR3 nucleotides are TGTGCCAGCAGCACGGGACTAGCGGGAGGGCGACTCTTC. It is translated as CASSTGLAGGRLF.

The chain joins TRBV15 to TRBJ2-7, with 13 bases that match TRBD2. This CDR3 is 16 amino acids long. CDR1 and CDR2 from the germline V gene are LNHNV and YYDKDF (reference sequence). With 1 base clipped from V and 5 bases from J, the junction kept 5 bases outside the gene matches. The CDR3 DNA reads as TGTGCCACCAGCAGAGGGACTAGCGGGAGTGTCCACGAGCAGTACTTC. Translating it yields CATSRGTSGSVHEQYF.

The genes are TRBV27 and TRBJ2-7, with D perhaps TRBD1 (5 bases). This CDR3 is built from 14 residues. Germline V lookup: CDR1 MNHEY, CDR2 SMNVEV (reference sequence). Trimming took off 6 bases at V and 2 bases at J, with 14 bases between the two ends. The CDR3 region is CASSKTDETYEQYF. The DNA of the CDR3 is TGTGCCAGCAGCAAGACAGACGAGACCTACGAGCAGTACTTC.

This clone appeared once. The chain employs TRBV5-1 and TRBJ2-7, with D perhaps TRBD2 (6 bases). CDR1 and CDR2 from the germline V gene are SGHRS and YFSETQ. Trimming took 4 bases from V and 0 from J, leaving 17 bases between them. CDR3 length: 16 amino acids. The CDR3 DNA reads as TGCGCCAGCAGCATAGACGGGAGTCTCACCTCCTACGAGCAGTACTTC. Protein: CASSIDGSLTSYEQYF.

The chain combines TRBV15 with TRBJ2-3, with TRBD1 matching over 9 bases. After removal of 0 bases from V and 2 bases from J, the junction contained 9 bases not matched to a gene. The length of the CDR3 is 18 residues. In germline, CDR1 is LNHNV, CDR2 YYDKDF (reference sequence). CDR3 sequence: CATSRDLLGTGPTDTQYF. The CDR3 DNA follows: TGTGCCACCAGCAGAGATCTATTGGGGACAGGGCCCACAGATACGCAGTATTTT.

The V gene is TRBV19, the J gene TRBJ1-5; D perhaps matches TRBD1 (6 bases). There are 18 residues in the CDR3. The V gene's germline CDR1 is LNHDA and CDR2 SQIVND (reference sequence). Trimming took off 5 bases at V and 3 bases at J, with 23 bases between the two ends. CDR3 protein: CASSGQQNRDPFNQPQHF. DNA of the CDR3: TGTGCCAGTAGTGGACAACAAAACAGGGACCCCTTCAATCAGCCCCAGCATTTT.

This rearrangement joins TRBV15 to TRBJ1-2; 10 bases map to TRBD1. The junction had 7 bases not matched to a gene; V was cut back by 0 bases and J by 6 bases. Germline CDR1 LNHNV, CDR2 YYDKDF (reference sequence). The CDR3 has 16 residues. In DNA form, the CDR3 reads TGTGCCACCAGCAGAGACCGGGGACAGGGGAACGATGGCTACACCTTC. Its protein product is CATSRDRGQGNDGYTF.

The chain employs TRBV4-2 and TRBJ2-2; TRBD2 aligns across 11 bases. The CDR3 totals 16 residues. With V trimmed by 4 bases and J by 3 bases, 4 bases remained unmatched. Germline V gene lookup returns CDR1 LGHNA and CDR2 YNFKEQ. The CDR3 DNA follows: TGTGCCAGCAGCCGTAGCGGGAGGGCGGACACCGGGGAGCTGTTTTTT. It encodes CASSRSGRADTGELFF.

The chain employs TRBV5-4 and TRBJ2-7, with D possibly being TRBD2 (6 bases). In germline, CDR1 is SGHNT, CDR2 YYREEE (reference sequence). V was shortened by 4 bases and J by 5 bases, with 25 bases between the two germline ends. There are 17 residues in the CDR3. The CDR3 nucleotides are TGTGCCAGCAGCGCTGCCGGTAGGGACTCAGAAAGCCACGAGCAGTACTTC. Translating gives CASSAAGRDSESHEQYF.

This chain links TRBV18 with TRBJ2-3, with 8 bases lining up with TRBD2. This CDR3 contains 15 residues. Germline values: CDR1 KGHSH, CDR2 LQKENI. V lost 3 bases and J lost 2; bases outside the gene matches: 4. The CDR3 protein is CASSPTREATDTQYF. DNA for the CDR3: TGTGCCAGCTCACCGACGCGGGAGGCCACAGATACGCAGTATTTT.

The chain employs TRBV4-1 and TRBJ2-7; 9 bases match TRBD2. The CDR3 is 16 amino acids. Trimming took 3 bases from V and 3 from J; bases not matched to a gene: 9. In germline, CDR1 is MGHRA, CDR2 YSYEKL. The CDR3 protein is CASSHERTSEYYEQYF. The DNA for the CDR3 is TGCGCCAGCAGCCACGAGAGGACTAGCGAATACTACGAGCAGTACTTC.

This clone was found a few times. This CDR3 is CASSNIQGFPYNEQFF. CDR3 bases: TGTGCCAGCAGCAATATACAGGGGTTCCCGTACAATGAGCAGTTCTTC. This chain uses TRBV7-8 with TRBJ2-1; 7 bases line up with TRBD1. J gave up 4 bases and V 5 bases, and 11 bases lay outside the gene matches. Germline V CDR1 and CDR2: SGHVS, FQNEAQ. The CDR3 spans 16 residues.

The CDR3 is CASSGTGAGHSPEAFF. For the CDR3, the DNA is TGTGCCAGTTCCGGGACAGGGGCCGGCCACTCCCCCGAAGCTTTCTTT. The rearrangement links TRBV19 to TRBJ1-1; the match to TRBD1 covers 10 bases. The CDR3 runs 16 residues. In germline, CDR1 is LNHDA, CDR2 SQIVND (reference sequence). J lost 8 bases, V lost 8 bases, and 17 bases had no gene match.

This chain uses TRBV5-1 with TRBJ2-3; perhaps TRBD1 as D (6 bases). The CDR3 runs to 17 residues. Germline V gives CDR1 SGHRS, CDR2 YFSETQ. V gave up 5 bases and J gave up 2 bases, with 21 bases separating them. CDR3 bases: TGCGCCAGCAGTGCCCCCTCGTCAGGGGACCACACAGATACGCAGTATTTT. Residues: CASSAPSSGDHTDTQYF.

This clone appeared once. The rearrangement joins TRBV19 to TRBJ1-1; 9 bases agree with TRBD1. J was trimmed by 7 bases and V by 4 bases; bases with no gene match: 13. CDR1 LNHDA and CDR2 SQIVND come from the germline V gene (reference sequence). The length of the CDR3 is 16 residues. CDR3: CASSTLSRDRVGEAFF. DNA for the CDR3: TGTGCCAGTAGTACATTATCCCGGGACAGGGTGGGTGAAGCTTTCTTT. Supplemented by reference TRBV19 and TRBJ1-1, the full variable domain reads DGGITQSPKYLFRKEGQNVTLSCEQNLNHDAMYWYRQDPGQGLRLIYYSQIVNDFQKGDIAEGYSVSREKKESFPLTVTSAQKNPTAFYLCASSTLSRDRVGEAFFGQGTRLTVV.

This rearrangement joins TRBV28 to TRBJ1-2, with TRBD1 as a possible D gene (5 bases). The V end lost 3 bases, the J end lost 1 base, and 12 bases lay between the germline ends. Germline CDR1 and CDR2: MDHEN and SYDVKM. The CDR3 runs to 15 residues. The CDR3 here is CASSLSRQFNYGYTF. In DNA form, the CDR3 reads TGTGCCAGCAGTTTGAGTCGACAGTTTAACTATGGCTACACCTTC.

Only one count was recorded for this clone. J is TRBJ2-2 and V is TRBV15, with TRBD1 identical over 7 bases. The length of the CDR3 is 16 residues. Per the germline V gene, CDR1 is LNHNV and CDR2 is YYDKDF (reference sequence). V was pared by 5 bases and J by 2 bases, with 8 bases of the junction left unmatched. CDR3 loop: CATSGTRDSNTGELFF. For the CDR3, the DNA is TGTGCCACCAGCGGAACCCGGGACAGTAACACCGGGGAGCTGTTTTTT.

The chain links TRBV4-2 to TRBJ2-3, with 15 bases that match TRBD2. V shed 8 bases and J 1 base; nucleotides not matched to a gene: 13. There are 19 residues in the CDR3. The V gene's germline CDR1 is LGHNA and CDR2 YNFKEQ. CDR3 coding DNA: TGTGCCAGCGAGGATGGACTAGCGGGAGGGCCGGAGGGCACAGATACGCAGTATTTT. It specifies CASEDGLAGGPEGTDTQYF.

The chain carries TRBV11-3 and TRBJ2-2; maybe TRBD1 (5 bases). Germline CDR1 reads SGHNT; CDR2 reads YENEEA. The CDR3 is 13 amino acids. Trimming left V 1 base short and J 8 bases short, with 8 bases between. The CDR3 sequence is CASSLGRTGELFF. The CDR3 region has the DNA TGTGCCAGCAGCTTAGGGCGGACAGGGGAGCTGTTTTTT.

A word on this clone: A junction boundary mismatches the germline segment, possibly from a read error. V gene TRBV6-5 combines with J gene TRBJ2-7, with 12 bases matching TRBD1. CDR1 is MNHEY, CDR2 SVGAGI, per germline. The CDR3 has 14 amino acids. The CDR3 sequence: CASRSGTGGCCLDF. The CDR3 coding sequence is TGTGCCAGCAGATCCGGGACAGGGGGCTGCTGCTTGGACTTC.

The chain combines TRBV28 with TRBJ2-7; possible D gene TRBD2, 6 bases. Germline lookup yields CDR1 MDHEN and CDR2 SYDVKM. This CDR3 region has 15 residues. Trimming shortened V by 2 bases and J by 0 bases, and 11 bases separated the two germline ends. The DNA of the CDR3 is TGTGCCAGCAGTTTACGACGGGACTCCTCCTACGAGCAGTACTTC. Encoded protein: CASSLRRDSSYEQYF.

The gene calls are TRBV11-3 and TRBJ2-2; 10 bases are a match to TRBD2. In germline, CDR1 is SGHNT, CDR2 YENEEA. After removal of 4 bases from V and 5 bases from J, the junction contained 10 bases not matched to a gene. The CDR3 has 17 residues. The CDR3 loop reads CASSSPSGSKKTGELFF. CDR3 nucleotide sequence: TGTGCCAGCAGCTCTCCTAGCGGGAGTAAGAAGACCGGGGAGCTGTTTTTT.

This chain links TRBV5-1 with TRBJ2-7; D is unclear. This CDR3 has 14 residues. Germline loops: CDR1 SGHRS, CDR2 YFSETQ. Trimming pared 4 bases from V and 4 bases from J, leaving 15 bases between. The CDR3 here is CASSRLESRYEQYF. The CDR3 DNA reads TGCGCCAGCAGCAGGCTAGAGAGCCGGTACGAGCAGTACTTC.

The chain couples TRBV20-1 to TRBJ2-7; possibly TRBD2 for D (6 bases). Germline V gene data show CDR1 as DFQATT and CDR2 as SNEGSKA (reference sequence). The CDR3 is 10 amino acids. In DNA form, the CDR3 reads TGCAGAACCGGGAGCCTAAGGCAGTACTTC. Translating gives CRTGSLRQYF.